This T cell receptor beta chain is drawn from a study of neurological immune-mediated disorders. From the 5' RACE reads, TCRdb called clonotypes with MiXCR, one entry per CDR3 protein. The sample carries 40,000 to 45,000 distinct CDR3 sequences, 12% recorded once. This clonotype has ten or more counts. This CDR3 comprises 15 residues. Per germline, CDR1 SGHRS and CDR2 YFSETQ. Trimming shortened V by 1 base and J by 5 bases, and 15 bases separated the two germline ends. The rearrangement links TRBV5-1 to TRBJ2-5; tentatively, D is TRBD1 or TRBD2 (6 bases each). This sequence was found in a female donor in good health. Sequenced: PBMCs. The DNA for the CDR3 is TGCGCCAGCAGCTTGTACCCGGGGGCGATTGAGACCCAGTACTTC. It codes for CASSLYPGAIETQYF. Full variable domain (missing parts from reference TRBV5-1 and TRBJ2-5): KAGVTQTPRYLIKTRGQQVTLSCSPISGHRSVSWYQQTPGQGLQFLFEYFSETQRNKGNFPGRFSGRQFSNSRSEMNVSTLELGDSALYLCASSLYPGAIETQYFGPGTRLLVL.